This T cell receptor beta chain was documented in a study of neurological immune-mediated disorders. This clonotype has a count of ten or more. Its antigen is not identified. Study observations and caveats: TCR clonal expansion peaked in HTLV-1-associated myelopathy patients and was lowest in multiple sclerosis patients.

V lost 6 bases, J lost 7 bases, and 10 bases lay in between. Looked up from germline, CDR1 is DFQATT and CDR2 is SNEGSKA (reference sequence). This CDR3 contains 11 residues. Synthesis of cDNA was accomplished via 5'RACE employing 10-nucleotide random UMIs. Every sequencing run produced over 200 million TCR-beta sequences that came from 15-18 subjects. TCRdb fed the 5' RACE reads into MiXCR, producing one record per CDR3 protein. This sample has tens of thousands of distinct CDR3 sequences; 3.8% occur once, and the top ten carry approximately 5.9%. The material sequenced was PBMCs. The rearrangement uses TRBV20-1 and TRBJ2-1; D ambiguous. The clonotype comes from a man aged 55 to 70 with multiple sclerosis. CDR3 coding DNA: TGCAGTGCAAATCACCGGAATGAGCAGTTCTTC. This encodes CSANHRNEQFF.